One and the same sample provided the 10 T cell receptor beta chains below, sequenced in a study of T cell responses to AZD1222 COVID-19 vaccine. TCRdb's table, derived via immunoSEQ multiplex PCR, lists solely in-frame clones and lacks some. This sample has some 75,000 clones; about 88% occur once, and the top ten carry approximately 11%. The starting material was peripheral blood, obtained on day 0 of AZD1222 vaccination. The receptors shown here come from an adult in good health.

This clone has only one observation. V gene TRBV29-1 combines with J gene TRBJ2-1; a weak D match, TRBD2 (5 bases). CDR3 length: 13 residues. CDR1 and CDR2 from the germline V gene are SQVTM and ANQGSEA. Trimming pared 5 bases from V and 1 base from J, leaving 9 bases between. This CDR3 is CSVQRTSYNEQFF. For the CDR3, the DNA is TGCAGCGTTCAGAGGACTTCCTACAATGAGCAGTTCTTC.

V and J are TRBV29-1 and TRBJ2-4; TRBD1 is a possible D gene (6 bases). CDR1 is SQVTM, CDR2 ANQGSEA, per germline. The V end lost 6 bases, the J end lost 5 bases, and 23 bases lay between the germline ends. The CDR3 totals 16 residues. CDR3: CSVLDPGARLENIQYF. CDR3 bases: TGCAGCGTCCTAGACCCAGGGGCCCGACTCGAAAACATTCAGTACTTC. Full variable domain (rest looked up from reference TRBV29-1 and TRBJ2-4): SAVISQKPSRDICQRGTSLTIQCQVDSQVTMMFWYRQQPGQSLTLIATANQGSEATYESGFVIDKFPISRPNLTFSTLTVSNMSPEDSSIYLCSVLDPGARLENIQYFGAGTRLSVL.

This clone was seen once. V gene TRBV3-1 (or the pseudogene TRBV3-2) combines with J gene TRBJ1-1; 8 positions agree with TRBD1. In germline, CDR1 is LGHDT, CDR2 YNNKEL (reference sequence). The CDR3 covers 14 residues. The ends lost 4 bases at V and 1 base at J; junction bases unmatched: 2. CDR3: CASSPDRGNTEAFF. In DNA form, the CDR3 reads TGTGCCAGCAGCCCCGACAGGGGGAACACTGAAGCTTTCTTT.

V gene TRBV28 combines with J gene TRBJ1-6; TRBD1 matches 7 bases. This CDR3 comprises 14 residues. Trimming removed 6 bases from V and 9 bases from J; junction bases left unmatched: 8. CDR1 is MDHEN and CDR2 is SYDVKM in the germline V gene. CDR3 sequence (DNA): TGTGCCAGCAGAATGACAGGGTTAAGTTCACCCCTCCACTTT. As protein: CASRMTGLSSPLHF.

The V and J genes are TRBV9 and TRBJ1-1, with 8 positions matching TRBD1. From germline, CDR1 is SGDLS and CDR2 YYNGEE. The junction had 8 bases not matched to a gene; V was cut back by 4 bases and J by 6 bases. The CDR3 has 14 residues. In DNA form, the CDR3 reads TGTGCCAGCAGCTCCCGGACAGGGACGCCTGAAGCTTTCTTT. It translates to CASSSRTGTPEAFF.

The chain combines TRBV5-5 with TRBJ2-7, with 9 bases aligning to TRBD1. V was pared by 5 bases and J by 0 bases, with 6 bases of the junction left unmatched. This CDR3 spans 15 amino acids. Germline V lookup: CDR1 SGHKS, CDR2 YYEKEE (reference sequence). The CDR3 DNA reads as TGTGCCAGCAGGTTTGACAGGGGGACCTCCTACGAGCAGTACTTC. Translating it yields CASRFDRGTSYEQYF.

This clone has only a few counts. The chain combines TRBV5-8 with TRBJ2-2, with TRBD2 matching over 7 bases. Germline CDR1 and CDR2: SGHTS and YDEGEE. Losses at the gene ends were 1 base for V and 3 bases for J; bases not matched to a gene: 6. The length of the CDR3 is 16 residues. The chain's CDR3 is CASSLPRSGDTGELFF. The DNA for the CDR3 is TGTGCCAGCAGCTTGCCTAGGAGCGGGGACACCGGGGAGCTGTTTTTT.

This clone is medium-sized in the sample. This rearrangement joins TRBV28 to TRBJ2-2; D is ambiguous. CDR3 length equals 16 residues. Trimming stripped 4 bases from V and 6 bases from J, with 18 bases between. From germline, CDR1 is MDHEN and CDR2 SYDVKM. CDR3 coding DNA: TGTGCCAGCAGTTCGATCGCTTTCACTTATCCCGGGGAGCTGTTTTTT. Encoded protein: CASSSIAFTYPGELFF.

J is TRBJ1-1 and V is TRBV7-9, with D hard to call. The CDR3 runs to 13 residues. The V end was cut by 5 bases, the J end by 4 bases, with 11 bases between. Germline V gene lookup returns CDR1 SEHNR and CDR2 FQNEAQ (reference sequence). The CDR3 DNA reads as TGTGCCAGCAGCGGGCCGTGGGGCACTGAAGCTTTCTTT. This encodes CASSGPWGTEAFF. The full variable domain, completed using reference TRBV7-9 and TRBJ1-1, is DTGVSQNPRHKITKRGQNVTFRCDPISEHNRLYWYRQTLGQGPEFLTYFQNEAQLEKSRLLSDRFSAERPKGSFSTLEIQRTEQGDSAMYLCASSGPWGTEAFFGQGTRLTVV.

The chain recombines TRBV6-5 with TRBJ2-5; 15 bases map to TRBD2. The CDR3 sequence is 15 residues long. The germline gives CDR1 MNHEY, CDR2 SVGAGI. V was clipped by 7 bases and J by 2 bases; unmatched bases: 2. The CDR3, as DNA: TGTGCCAGCAACGGACTAGCGGGGGGGCAAGAGACCCAGTACTTC. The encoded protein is CASNGLAGGQETQYF.